The next 19 T cell receptor beta chains were all read from a single sample in a study of regulatory T cells in long-lasting Graves disease. iRepertoire HTBI primers and Arm-PCR of CDR3 regions built TCR beta libraries. TCRdb fed the multiplex PCR reads into MiXCR, producing one record per CDR3 protein. Found here are around 400,000 distinct CDR3 sequences, roughly 16% of them singletons; the top ten hold 22%. Stated time point: newly diagnosed GD, antithyroid drugs for less than 3 months. The TCR library was made from RNA that had been extracted from PBMCs in TRIzol. The starting material was peripheral blood mononuclear cells (PBMCs), obtained at new diagnosis, from a patient treated with antithyroid drugs. All receptors derive from a female donor with Graves disease.

This clonotype was observed at least ten times. This chain uses TRBV6-1 with TRBJ1-2, with D uncertain. The germline CDR1 and CDR2 sequences are MNHNS and SASEGT. Trimming shortened V by 1 base and J by 4 bases, and 13 bases separated the two germline ends. The CDR3 runs to 15 residues. CDR3 bases: TGTGCCAGCAGTGAAGATAAGTTCCTGGGCTATGGCTACACCTTC. Translated: CASSEDKFLGYGYTF.

This clonotype was observed at least ten times. The V gene is TRBV5-1, the J gene TRBJ2-7; tentatively, D is TRBD1 (6 bases). The CDR3 covers 15 residues. Trimming took 5 bases from V and 2 from J, leaving 17 bases between them. Germline loops: CDR1 SGHRS, CDR2 YFSETQ. The CDR3 is CASRPRTAEAYEQYF. DNA of the CDR3: TGCGCCAGCAGACCGCGGACAGCAGAGGCCTACGAGCAGTACTTC.

The sample holds many counts of this clonotype. This chain uses TRBV5-1 with TRBJ2-5; weak D call: TRBD1 (5 bases). The germline V gene has CDR1 SGHRS and CDR2 YFSETQ. Trimming took off 0 bases at V and 4 bases at J, with 13 bases between the two ends. The CDR3 consists of 15 residues. CDR3 loop: CASSLAGRDGETQYF. The CDR3 DNA is TGCGCCAGCAGCTTGGCTGGCAGGGATGGAGAGACCCAGTACTTC.

This chain joins TRBV12-3 or TRBV12-4 and TRBJ2-7, with D maybe TRBD2 (5 bases). This CDR3 is 14 amino acids long. Trimming removed 6 bases at V and 6 bases at J, with 18 bases between. As DNA, the CDR3 is TGTGCCAGCAGCCCAGCTGCGGGTATCAGCGAGCAGTACTTC. It encodes CASSPAAGISEQYF.

The chain recombines TRBV12-3 or TRBV12-4 with TRBJ2-7; TRBD2 matches at 13 bases. The CDR3 extends over 16 amino acids. Trimming removed 6 bases from V and 2 bases from J; junction bases left unmatched: 7. The CDR3 sequence is CASRPGTSGTPYEQYF. In nucleotides, the CDR3 is TGTGCCAGCAGGCCGGGGACTAGCGGGACGCCCTACGAGCAGTACTTC.

This clonotype was detected many times. The chain uses TRBV12-3 or TRBV12-4 and TRBJ2-7, with D possibly matching TRBD1 (6 bases). The germline V and J ends were trimmed by 5 bases and 6 bases, with 14 bases remaining between them. The CDR3 is 13 amino acids. DNA for the CDR3: TGTGCCAGCAGTGCCGGGACACTCCTCGAGCAGTACTTC. This gives the protein CASSAGTLLEQYF.

This clonotype appeared many times. CDR3 amino acids: CAWSGSGTPSYEQYF. DNA for the CDR3: TGTGCCTGGAGTGGGAGCGGGACCCCCTCCTACGAGCAGTACTTC. The rearrangement uses TRBV30 and TRBJ2-7; 7 positions agree with TRBD2. Trimming took 1 base from V and 0 from J; bases not matched to a gene: 6. The CDR3 sequence is 15 residues long. Germline V lookup: CDR1 GTSNPN, CDR2 SVGIG (reference sequence).

The genes are TRBV24-1 and TRBJ1-5, with 7 bases fitting TRBD1. The germline V gene has CDR1 KGHDR and CDR2 SFDVKD. The CDR3 is 15 amino acids. The V segment lost 2 bases and the J segment 6 bases; nucleotides outside the gene matches: 6. CDR3 residues: CATSDSEGAGQPQHF. CDR3 nucleotides: TGTGCCACCAGTGATTCAGAGGGGGCTGGTCAGCCCCAGCATTTT.

This clonotype was seen at least ten times. The chain combines TRBV20-1 with TRBJ2-7; 7 nucleotides line up with TRBD2. J was trimmed by 0 bases and V by 3 bases; bases with no gene match: 2. Germline V gives CDR1 DFQATT, CDR2 SNEGSKA (reference sequence). The CDR3 spans 13 residues. The CDR3 sequence is CSASGRSSYEQYF. The CDR3 nucleotides read TGCAGTGCTAGCGGGAGGAGCTCCTACGAGCAGTACTTC.

This clonotype showed up many times. The chain employs TRBV12-3 or TRBV12-4 and TRBJ2-2, with 7 positions matching TRBD1. This CDR3 spans 16 amino acids. Trimming took 5 bases from V and 7 from J; bases not matched to a gene: 13. The CDR3 sequence: CASSLDRTGPGGELFF. For the CDR3, the DNA is TGTGCCAGCAGTCTCGACCGGACAGGCCCCGGCGGGGAGCTGTTTTTT.

The chain uses TRBV10-3 and TRBJ2-1; 9 bases map to TRBD1. After removal of 0 bases from V and 5 bases from J, the junction contained 17 bases not matched to a gene. This CDR3 comprises 20 residues. CDR1 is ENHRY, CDR2 SYGVKD, per germline. The CDR3 spells CAISESILGLGTGSDNEQFF. The CDR3 DNA follows: TGTGCCATCAGTGAGTCTATTTTGGGGCTCGGGACAGGGTCGGACAATGAGCAGTTCTTC.

This clonotype was seen at least ten times. The chain has TRBV20-1 and TRBJ2-2; 9 bases map to TRBD1. V lost 5 bases, J lost 7 bases, and 11 bases stayed unmatched. The V gene's germline CDR1 is DFQATT and CDR2 SNEGSKA (reference sequence). The CDR3 contains 15 residues. The chain's CDR3 is CSAQTLQGAGGELFF. The CDR3 bases are TGCAGTGCTCAGACTTTACAGGGGGCGGGCGGGGAGCTGTTTTTT.

This chain connects TRBV5-5 to TRBJ1-2; 10 nucleotides align to TRBD1. Germline V lookup: CDR1 SGHKS, CDR2 YYEKEE (reference sequence). CDR3 length: 16 residues. With 4 bases clipped from V and 4 bases from J, the junction kept 10 bases outside the gene matches. The CDR3 nucleotides are TGTGCCAGCAGCCACGGACAGGGGGGTTACGGCTATGGCTACACCTTC. It codes for CASSHGQGGYGYGYTF.

The rearrangement links TRBV18 to TRBJ1-6, with 8 nucleotides matching TRBD1. J lost 6 bases, V lost 4 bases, and 8 bases had no gene match. Per germline, CDR1 KGHSH and CDR2 LQKENI. The CDR3 covers 16 residues. The CDR3 reads CASSQARTGFNSPLHF. CDR3 DNA sequence: TGTGCCAGCTCACAAGCCAGGACAGGGTTTAATTCACCCCTCCACTTT.

Ten or more counts support this clonotype. The chain joins TRBV6-1 to TRBJ1-5; TRBD1 matches 7 bases. Germline-derived CDR1 and CDR2 are MNHNS and SASEGT. Trimming took 6 bases from V and 4 from J; bases not matched to a gene: 6. CDR3 length: 14 amino acids. Here the CDR3 reads CASRRDSENQPQHF. The CDR3 DNA follows: TGTGCCAGCAGACGGGACAGCGAAAATCAGCCCCAGCATTTT.

This rearrangement joins TRBV30 to TRBJ1-4; 7 nucleotides line up with TRBD1. The CDR3 loop spans 16 amino acids. Trimming took 0 bases from V and 7 from J; bases not matched to a gene: 11. CDR1 and CDR2 (germline): GTSNPN, SVGIG (reference sequence). CDR3 sequence: CAWSVLWNRGSEKLFF. CDR3 nucleotide sequence: TGTGCCTGGAGTGTACTTTGGAACAGGGGAAGTGAAAAACTGTTTTTT.

This clonotype was detected only a few times. A much larger clone differs from this one at a single base, so this may be a read error. The chain employs TRBV3-1 and TRBJ1-2; D possibly corresponds to TRBD1 (5 bases). The CDR3 covers 15 residues. Between the trimmed V and J ends, which lost 3 bases and 12 bases, there was a span of 23 bases. Germline assignment: CDR1 LGHDT and CDR2 YNNKEL (reference sequence). CDR3 in amino acids: CASSQFQGTSGGHTF. The CDR3 region has the DNA TGTGCCAGCAGCCAGTTTCAGGGAACTTCGGGAGGCCACACCTTC. Complete variable domain (other parts from reference TRBV3-1 and TRBJ1-2): DTAVSQTPKYLVTQMGNDKSIKCEQNLGHDTMYWYKQDSKKFLKIMFSYNNKELIINETVPNRFSPKSPDKAHLNLHINSLELGDSAVYFCASSQFQGTSGGHTFGSGTRLTVV.

A few counts support this clonotype. The V call is TRBV14, the J call TRBJ2-7; D may be TRBD2 (6 bases). This CDR3 contains 14 residues. The germline V gene has CDR1 SGHDN and CDR2 FVKESK. The germline V and J ends were trimmed by 3 bases and 2 bases, with 11 bases remaining between them. CDR3 in DNA: TGTGCCAGCAGCCAGTTTACGGGGGCCTACGAGCAGTACTTC. Translating gives CASSQFTGAYEQYF.

This clonotype has ten or more counts. V and J are TRBV20-1 and TRBJ2-1; D is possibly TRBD1 (6 bases). Germline V gene data show CDR1 as DFQATT and CDR2 as SNEGSKA (reference sequence). This CDR3 region has 12 residues. For the CDR3, the DNA is TGCATTGGACAGTCAACCTACAATGAGCAGTTCTTC. Its protein is CIGQSTYNEQFF.